This paragraph covers one T cell receptor beta chain sequence. This specimen belongs to a study of blood T cell repertoires in COVID-19. Grouping used clinical history reported by participants in a survey and questionnaire. Generated by immunoSEQ multiplex PCR, the TCRdb table keeps only in-frame clones and is missing some. The data contain roughly 160,000 clones, approximately 81% of them seen just once; the ten biggest clones take up about a sixth. The length of the CDR3 is 17 residues. Per germline, CDR1 MDHEN and CDR2 SYDVKM. Trimming removed 5 bases at V and 5 bases at J, with 21 bases between. The TCR sequence derives from a man aged 60-69 years who had recovered from COVID-19. The sequenced sample was PBMCs or T cells enriched from blood (not recorded which). V gene TRBV28 combines with J gene TRBJ1-4, with D possibly matching TRBD1 (5 bases). CDR3 bases: TGTGCCAGCAGTCCCTTTCCGGATTGGGGCTCGAATGAAAAACTGTTTTTT. It translates to CASSPFPDWGSNEKLFF. Based on the CDR3 plus reference TRBV28 and TRBJ1-4, the full variable domain is DVKVTQSSRYLVKRTGEKVFLECVQDMDHENMFWYRQDPGLGLRLIYFSYDVKMKEKGDIPEGYSVSREKKERFSLILESASTNQTSMYLCASSPFPDWGSNEKLFFGSGTQLSVL.